This paragraph reports one T cell receptor beta chain. TCRdb's copy holds only in-frame clones and misses some; the assay was immunoSEQ multiplex PCR. The sample holds under 50,000 clones, roughly 90% seen once. This sample is part of a study of T cell changes during pregnancy in multiple sclerosis. Per the germline V gene, CDR1 is MRHNA and CDR2 is SNTAGT. The V gene end was trimmed by 6 bases and the J gene end by 5 bases; junction bases not matched to a gene: 6. CDR3 size: 13 residues. Sequenced material: CD4+ T cells from peripheral blood mononuclear cells, taken in the first trimester of pregnancy. The rearrangement joins TRBV6-4 to TRBJ1-1; TRBD1 aligns across 7 bases. The sequence was collected from a female donor with multiple sclerosis, enrolled in a pregnancy study. CDR3 residues: CASRRGQGTEAFF. As DNA, the CDR3 is TGTGCCAGCAGGAGGGGGCAGGGGACTGAAGCTTTCTTT.